One T cell receptor (beta chain) is described in this entry. The clone's antigen remains unknown. No much larger clonotype is one base removed from it; base qualities were not supplied. These data originate in a study of cytomegalovirus exposure and HLA in healthy donors listed by TCRdb under 2017. Regarding the complete study: In an earlier analysis of 450 to 750 of the donors, approximately 300 Gb of sequence data and 90 million to 120 million unique TCR beta sequences from 150 million to 200 million T cells were reported. An early release covering roughly 600 HLA-typed donors comprised around 300 gigabases of sequencing data and roughly 86 million unique TCR sequences. Of the 350 to 400 genotyped donors, about 84% fell in the genetic ancestry cluster associated with self-reported Caucasian donors. The study was designed to test whether signatures of past pathogen exposure could be identified by cataloging public T cell receptors. The study used immunosequencing to profile the T cell repertoires of approximately 690 subjects and linked those repertoires to cytomegalovirus serostatus. In addition to the first cohort of 666 subjects, a separate validation cohort of 120 different subjects was used. The study combined high-throughput TCR immunosequencing, statistical association of individual TCRs with disease status, and machine learning to predict cytomegalovirus infection status. A later analysis re-analyzed previously published TCR beta repertoires from 666 donors and added high-resolution HLA genotyping to study TCR occurrence patterns. In the later analysis, no new phenotypic data were used to find candidate immune exposures; instead, reliance was placed on TCR beta sequences and their occurrence across donors. An earlier analysis of approximately 500 of the donors applied high-throughput TCR beta sequencing to assess whether each TCR beta V gene segment acted as functional or pseudogenic. Donor age, sex, ethnicity and CMV serostatus were collected together with the repertoire data. Genome-wide SNP genotypes for about 65% of the 666 donors were used in a later genetic analysis, which treated that subset as a discovery cohort. All discovery cohort repertoires had been generated on a single sequencing platform. Class I and class II HLA loci were covered by the typing at four-digit resolution. The number of typed donors differed by locus: about 629-630 for A, B, C, DRB1 and DQB1; approximately 530 for DQA1; 600 to 610 for DPA1; and approximately 450 for DPB1. Five DR-DQ haplotypes were treated as single units for association and clustering because of strong linkage in the cohort. Among around 400 genotyped donors of the cohort, an average of around 220,000 unique TCR beta nucleotide sequences was sequenced per donor, of which about 18% were non-productive.

Broad study findings and their caveats: Because some donors lacked HLA typing at each locus, the association tests relied only on the typed subset. An earlier analysis of approximately 530 of the donors showed that most TCR beta V segments appeared in productive rearrangements either about 87% or about 30% of the time, which broadly matched IMGT annotations. When HLA alleles, especially DR and DQ, strongly co-occurred, TCR associations were difficult to assign to individual alleles. Because the 87-base-pair reads could not distinguish some IMGT-functional V segments, including TRBV6-2 and TRBV6-3, those segments were excluded. Specific HLA alleles were associated with over 15,000 TCR beta sequences at a false discovery rate of 0.05 in a later analysis. Most TCR sequences were seen in very few donors, while some public TCRs were found in many individuals. Linkage disequilibrium might explain the correlated functional status among segregating V segments, but an unknown experimental factor could not be excluded. In this cohort, only TCR beta chains were sequenced, and detectable features were limited by the absence of alpha or paired-chain data. The study listed approximately 160 TCR beta chains as associated with cytomegalovirus. Because counts were too low, approximately 15 rarely observed V segments, including chromosome 9 orphons, were excluded from the earlier analysis of some 540 of the donors. In both the original and validation cohorts, the classifier was reported to diagnose cytomegalovirus status with high specificity and sensitivity. According to a later analysis, TCR association rates differed among HLA loci, with DRB1 alleles showing the most associated TCRs and HLA-C alleles showing the fewest. A cluster of highly shared sequence variants was judged likely to represent a technical artifact of the sequencing pipeline. In vitro tests confirmed that a few of the cytomegalovirus-associated TCR beta chains recognize cytomegalovirus antigens. The only immune exposure information available for the cohort was CMV serostatus. According to a later genetic analysis, donors in an Asian-associated ancestry cluster had fewer N-insertions in productive TCRs than the roughly 700-donor mean. In a later analysis, HLA-associated TCR beta chains showed more clonal expansion and lower generation probabilities than non-associated chains that were equally common. It was suggested by the authors that the approach could potentially be generalized to other disease states and immunological phenotypes. A later analysis found that most CMV-associated TCR beta chains appeared HLA-restricted, with HLA associations seemingly driven largely by CMV exposure. In a later analysis, several top co-occurrence clusters were reported to appear linked to parvovirus B19, influenza, CMV and Epstein-Barr virus. A further reported finding was that TCR beta sequences accurately predicted the HLA-A and HLA-B alleles for most subjects in the first cohort. In a later genetic analysis, a missense DCLRE1C variant was associated with V-gene and J-gene trimming of TCR beta chains, and the association was replicated in an independent cohort. Roughly uniform sequencing depth across donors was assumed in presence/absence analyses, although this assumption may not hold.

In total, approximately 610 healthy bone marrow donors made up the cohort. Cohort members were all nominally healthy when sampled, although unrecorded immune exposures were likely present. The donor tested CMV seronegative and was one of the 352 seronegative cohort members. A peripheral blood sample was provided by each donor, and peripheral blood mononuclear cells were used for TCR beta sequencing. Genomic DNA was extracted from the blood cell samples with the Qiagen DNeasy Blood Extraction Kit. Library creation used the immunoSEQ multiplex PCR assay. For the multiplex PCR, a mixture combining 60 forward primers for TCR Vbeta segments and 13 reverse primers for TCR Jbeta segments was used. Amplification of the CDR3 region of rearranged TCR beta genes was performed with a multiplex PCR assay on genomic DNA. Amplified TCR beta libraries were sequenced as 87-base-pair reads on the Illumina HiSeq System. The original methods were these. A later analysis counted about 82 million unique TCR beta chains across the 500 to 850 repertoires, and some 11 million of these chains were shared by at least two donors. Raw reads were error-corrected and collapsed into unique sequences by a nearest-neighbor algorithm in which closely related sequences were merged to remove PCR and sequencing errors. Alignment of CDR3 sequences to IMGT reference sequences was used to assign V, D and J gene segments. For a sequence to be retained, a match of at least six nucleotides was required to both a V gene segment and a J gene segment. A rearrangement counted as productive if the CDR3 had no stop codons and remained in frame with V and J, and every other rearrangement counted as non-productive. CDR3 was defined by IMGT convention, running from the second conserved V-encoded cysteine to the conserved J-encoded phenylalanine. The earlier analysis of about 590 of the donors excluded sequences that lacked an unambiguous match to a single V gene segment. In an earlier analysis of 587 of the donors, V segments were called functional above 56.7% productive rearrangements and were called segregating when the between-donor standard deviation exceeded 5%. To diagnose cytomegalovirus status from the catalog of TCR beta chain sequences, a statistical classification framework was built. A later analysis assigned V and J genes by comparing TCR nucleotide sequences with IMGT/GENE-DB human TR gene sequences. In a later analysis, CDR3 sequences and most-parsimonious VDJ recombination scenarios were assigned using the TCRdist pipeline. In a later analysis, every TCR beta chain was defined by the combination of its CDR3 amino acid sequence and its V-gene family, and reads without a unique V-gene family were dropped. A later analysis removed 550 to 700 highly shared, low-generation-probability nucleotide sequences to deal with suspected cross-contamination and a sequencing artifact. In a later analysis, a clonal expansion index for each public chain was calculated from normalized within-repertoire ranks of inferred template counts. A later analysis computed generation probabilities with a VDJ recombination model fitted to out-of-frame rearrangements, and checked the results against IGoR. In a later analysis, TCR-TCR, TCR-HLA and TCR-CMV co-occurrence was scored with hypergeometric tests, and a repertoire-size bias correction was applied to TCR pairs. To estimate false discovery rates, a later analysis permuted the HLA or CMV assignments 20 times. In a later analysis, co-occurring TCRs were grouped using DBSCAN, with TCRdist sequence similarity added in when clustering inside HLA-allele-positive subsets. For co-occurrence clustering, repertoires with fewer than 30,000 or more than 120,000 public chains were excluded, along with four to six repertoires with anomalous nucleotide sharing. TCRdb mirrors the immuneACCESS table, restricted to in-frame sequences. Some clones are absent from its copies; in checked studies, under half trace to an unresolved V gene, and the reason for the others is unknown. V, J and clone size were drawn from that table, and D and trimming were deduced from the DNA. The sample table shows 150,000 to 200,000 clones, and approximately 78% are seen once. 1.7% of the sample is held by the ten biggest clonotypes.

The germline V and J ends show losses of 3 bases and 1 base respectively, and no gene match explains 1 base of the junction. For CDR1 and CDR2, the germline V gene lists SGHTA and FQGNSA. The CDR3 runs 15 residues from the cysteine to the phenylalanine. This entry keeps only the CDR3 DNA: 45 bases, framed from base 1. The sequence was collected from a young woman in good health and CMV-seronegative. Sequencing input: PBMCs. This chain joins TRBV7-2 to TRBJ2-3, with 10 bases aligning to TRBD1. The CDR3 reads CASSFGQGGTDTQYF. Here is the DNA: TGTGCCAGCAGCTTCGGACAGGGGGGCACAGATACGCAGTATTTT.